Below, 20 T cell receptor beta chains from the same sample are listed, as sequenced in a study of siplizumab effects on memory and regulatory T cells (dated by TCRdb to between 2017 and 2020). The library relied on the immunoSEQ multiplex PCR assay. TCRdb re-hosts the immuneACCESS table, in-frame sequences only. Its copies lack some clones; in the studies checked, an unresolved V gene accounts for under half of them, and the cause for the rest is not known. This sample gives 100,000 or so clones in total; around 95% of them show up just once. The ten largest make up around 0.15% of the sample. Sequenced sample: non-Treg CD4+ T cells sorted from blood. This sample's cell subset or site label indicates: FACS-sorted unstimulated CD4+ non-regulatory T cells. The receptors originated from a human donor in good health.

This chain joins TRBV28 and TRBJ2-7; a possible D gene is TRBD2 (6 bases). The V gene's germline CDR1 is MDHEN and CDR2 SYDVKM. Trimming shortened V by 7 bases and J by 3 bases, and 10 bases separated the two germline ends. The CDR3 totals 12 residues. The CDR3 DNA sequence: TGTGCCAGCACCTCGCGGGACTACGAGCAGTACTTC. It specifies CASTSRDYEQYF.

The chain combines TRBV7-2 with TRBJ1-4, with D perhaps matching TRBD1 (5 bases). The CDR3 totals 15 residues. In germline, CDR1 is SGHTA, CDR2 FQGNSA. V lost 5 bases, J lost 3 bases, and 13 bases lay in between. The CDR3 reads CASSPDPGPNEKLFF. The CDR3 DNA sequence: TGTGCCAGCAGCCCGGACCCGGGGCCTAATGAAAAACTGTTTTTT.

The chain recombines TRBV6-5 with TRBJ1-5, with a weak D call TRBD1 (5 bases). Trimming took off 6 bases at V and 5 bases at J, with 8 bases between the two ends. Germline V gives CDR1 MNHEY, CDR2 SVGAGI. This CDR3 contains 12 residues. The CDR3 spells CASRPGDQPQHF. As DNA, the CDR3 is TGTGCCAGCAGGCCGGGGGATCAGCCCCAGCATTTT.

This clone appeared once. The gene calls are TRBV6-4 and TRBJ2-3, with 8 positions matching TRBD1. Per the germline V gene, CDR1 is MRHNA and CDR2 is SNTAGT. Trimming took 4 bases from V and 5 from J; bases not matched to a gene: 8. This CDR3 contains 15 residues. CDR3 coding DNA: TGTGCCAGCAGTGTCATGACAGGGGCCAGAGATACGCAGTATTTT. This gives the protein CASSVMTGARDTQYF.

CDR3 in DNA: TGTGCCAGCAGCCAGGCCACAGGGAGATATGGGGAGACCCAGTACTTC. Encoded protein: CASSQATGRYGETQYF. This rearrangement joins TRBV11-2 to TRBJ2-5; D perhaps matches TRBD1 (6 bases). This CDR3 spans 16 amino acids. Trimming removed 5 bases at V and 5 bases at J, with 21 bases between. Germline V gene data show CDR1 as SGHAT and CDR2 as FQNNGV.

The chain recombines TRBV19 with TRBJ2-7, with D tentatively TRBD2 (6 bases). Germline CDR1 is LNHDA and CDR2 is SQIVND (reference sequence). The length of the CDR3 is 16 residues. V lost 5 bases and J 6 bases, leaving 23 bases between the germline ends. The chain's CDR3 is CASSPARDSILREQYF. Here the CDR3 DNA reads TGTGCCAGTAGTCCTGCTAGGGACTCAATCCTACGCGAGCAGTACTTC.

The chain links TRBV11-3 to TRBJ1-2, with a tentative D call TRBD1 (5 bases). The V gene's germline CDR1 is SGHNT and CDR2 YENEEA. The CDR3 spans 14 residues. Trimming took off 4 bases at V and 3 bases at J, with 12 bases between the two ends. CDR3 nucleotides: TGTGCCAGCAGCTCCCTGACAGTTTACTATGGCTACACCTTC. It yields the protein CASSSLTVYYGYTF.

The V gene is TRBV5-4, the J gene TRBJ2-7; 7 bases agree with TRBD1. V lost 2 bases, J lost 1 base, and 15 bases stayed unmatched. Germline loops: CDR1 SGHNT, CDR2 YYREEE (reference sequence). The CDR3 runs 18 residues. In DNA form, the CDR3 reads TGTGCCAGCAGCTTTGGGACAGCGGTCCAAATAGTATCCTACGAGCAGTACTTC. Protein product: CASSFGTAVQIVSYEQYF.

This clone appeared once. This sequence joins TRBV7-2 and TRBJ1-6; no firm D call. There are 13 residues in the CDR3. Germline values: CDR1 SGHTA, CDR2 FQGNSA. Trimming pared 5 bases from V and 7 bases from J, leaving 9 bases between. CDR3 DNA sequence: TGTGCCAGCAGCCCCCGAATCAATTCACCCCTCCACTTT. Protein product: CASSPRINSPLHF.

V is TRBV19 and J is TRBJ1-6; a weak D match, TRBD1 (5 bases). The ends were cut back, 1 base at V and 10 bases at J, with 8 bases in the middle. Germline assignment: CDR1 LNHDA and CDR2 SQIVND (reference sequence). This CDR3 has 13 residues. CDR3 nucleotide sequence: TGTGCCAGTAGTATAGGGCAGGGCTCACCCCTCCACTTT. This translates into CASSIGQGSPLHF. Looking up the rest from reference TRBV19 and TRBJ1-6 gives the full variable domain: DGGITQSPKYLFRKEGQNVTLSCEQNLNHDAMYWYRQDPGQGLRLIYYSQIVNDFQKGDIAEGYSVSREKKESFPLTVTSAQKNPTAFYLCASSIGQGSPLHFGNGTRLTVT.

This clone showed up just once. The CDR3 nucleotides read TGTGCCAGCAGCTTAGGCCAGGGGCCTAATGAAAAACTGTTTTTT. Translation: CASSLGQGPNEKLFF. The J gene is TRBJ1-4, the V gene TRBV7-3, with D possibly matching TRBD1 (6 bases). CDR3 length equals 15 residues. Germline CDR1 SGHTA, CDR2 FQGTGA. V lost 2 bases and J 3 bases, leaving 10 bases between the germline ends.

This chain joins TRBV2 and TRBJ2-7; TRBD2 might be the D (5 bases). The CDR3 length is 11 residues. The V gene's germline CDR1 is SNHLY and CDR2 FYNNEI. V shed 10 bases and J shed 6 bases, with 13 bases lying between them. This chain's CDR3 is CATRSGSEQYF. CDR3 DNA: TGTGCCACCCGCTCGGGGTCCGAGCAGTACTTC.

This clone has a single count. The rearrangement links TRBV11-3 to TRBJ2-7; D remains unclear. V was shortened by 5 bases and J by 1 base, with 9 bases between the two germline ends. The CDR3 spans 13 residues. Germline V gene data show CDR1 as SGHNT and CDR2 as YENEEA. The CDR3 bases are TGTGCCAGCAGCCTAGGGCAGTCCTACGAGCAGTACTTC. Its translation is CASSLGQSYEQYF.

The V and J genes are TRBV19 and TRBJ1-2; weak D call: TRBD1 (6 bases). The CDR3 sequence is 13 residues long. The germline V gene has CDR1 LNHDA and CDR2 SQIVND (reference sequence). With 5 bases removed from V and 0 bases from J, the gap between germline ends came to 7 bases. The CDR3 region has the DNA TGTGCCAGTAGTTGGACAGCTAACTATGGCTACACCTTC. Translating gives CASSWTANYGYTF.

The chain uses TRBV4-2 and TRBJ2-3, with 10 bases matching TRBD2. The CDR3 runs to 17 residues. The V gene end was trimmed by 4 bases and the J gene end by 2 bases; junction bases not matched to a gene: 9. The V gene's germline CDR1 is LGHNA and CDR2 YNFKEQ. CDR3 nucleotides: TGTGCCAGCAGCCCAACCTCTAGCGGGGGACCCACAGATACGCAGTATTTT. Residues: CASSPTSSGGPTDTQYF.

V usage is TRBV7-6 and J usage is TRBJ1-3, with 7 bases identical to TRBD1. Trimming took 4 bases from V and 4 from J; bases not matched to a gene: 4. CDR3 length equals 14 residues. The germline V gene encodes CDR1 SGHVS and CDR2 FNYEAQ. CDR3 protein: CASSSRGEGNTIYF. CDR3 nucleotides: TGTGCCAGCAGCTCCAGGGGGGAAGGAAACACCATATATTTT.

CDR3 DNA sequence: TGCGCCAGCAGCCAAGGGTTTCAGAACAATCAGCCCCAGCATTTT. Translating gives CASSQGFQNNQPQHF. The chain combines TRBV4-1 with TRBJ1-5; no clear D. The CDR3 has 15 residues. Germline V gene data show CDR1 as MGHRA and CDR2 as YSYEKL. V was pared by 1 base and J by 3 bases, with 10 bases between.

V and J are TRBV9 and TRBJ2-5; 13 bases align to TRBD2. The germline V gene has CDR1 SGDLS and CDR2 YYNGEE. The V segment lost 4 bases and the J segment 1 base; nucleotides outside the gene matches: 4. The CDR3 extends over 16 amino acids. CDR3 bases: TGTGCCAGCAGCTCCCGGACTAGCGGGGGCCAAGAGACCCAGTACTTC. This translates into CASSSRTSGGQETQYF.

V and J are TRBV6-1 and TRBJ2-4; TRBD1 matches at 9 bases. Germline V gives CDR1 MNHNS, CDR2 SASEGT. V trimming: 4 bases; J trimming: 0 bases; junction bases outside the gene matches: 7. The CDR3 consists of 17 residues. CDR3 region: CASSGLTGGIAKNIQYF. The CDR3 DNA reads TGTGCCAGCAGTGGGCTGACAGGGGGAATAGCCAAAAACATTCAGTACTTC.

The rearrangement joins TRBV6-5 to TRBJ1-3; no clear D. Germline V lookup: CDR1 MNHEY, CDR2 SVGAGI. The V gene lost 4 bases and the J gene lost 2 bases, with 9 bases spanning the gap. The CDR3 is made up of 14 amino acids. The chain's CDR3 is CASSSGIPGNTIYF. The CDR3 bases are TGTGCCAGCAGTTCGGGGATCCCTGGAAACACCATATATTTT.